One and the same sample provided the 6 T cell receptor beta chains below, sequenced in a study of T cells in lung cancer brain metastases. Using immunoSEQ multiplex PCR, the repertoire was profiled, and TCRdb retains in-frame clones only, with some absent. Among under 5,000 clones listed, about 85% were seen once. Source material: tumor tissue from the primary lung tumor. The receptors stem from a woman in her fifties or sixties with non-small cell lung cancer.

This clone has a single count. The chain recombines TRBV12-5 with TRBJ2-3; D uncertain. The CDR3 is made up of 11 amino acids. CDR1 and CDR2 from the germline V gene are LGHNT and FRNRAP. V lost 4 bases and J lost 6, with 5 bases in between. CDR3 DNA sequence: TGTGCTAGTGGTTCCCGGGATACGCAGTATTTT. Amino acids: CASGSRDTQYF.

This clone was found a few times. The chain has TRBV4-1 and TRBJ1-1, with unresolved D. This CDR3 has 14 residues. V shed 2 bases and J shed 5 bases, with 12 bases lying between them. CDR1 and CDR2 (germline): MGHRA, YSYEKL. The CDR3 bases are TGCGCCAGCAGCCAAACTGCTCTGGGGACTGAAGCTTTCTTT. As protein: CASSQTALGTEAFF.

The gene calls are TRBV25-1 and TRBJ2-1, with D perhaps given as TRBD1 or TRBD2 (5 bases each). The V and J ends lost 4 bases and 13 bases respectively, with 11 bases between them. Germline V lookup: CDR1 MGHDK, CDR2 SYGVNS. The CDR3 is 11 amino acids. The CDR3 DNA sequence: TGTGCCAGCAGTGGGGACGGACCCCAGTTCTTC. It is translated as CASSGDGPQFF.

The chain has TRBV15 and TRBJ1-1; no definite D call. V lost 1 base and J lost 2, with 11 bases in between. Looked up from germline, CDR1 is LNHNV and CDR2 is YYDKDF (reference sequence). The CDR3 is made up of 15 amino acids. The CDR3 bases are TGTGCCACCAGCAGAGGGTCCAGGACCAACACTGAAGCTTTCTTT. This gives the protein CATSRGSRTNTEAFF.

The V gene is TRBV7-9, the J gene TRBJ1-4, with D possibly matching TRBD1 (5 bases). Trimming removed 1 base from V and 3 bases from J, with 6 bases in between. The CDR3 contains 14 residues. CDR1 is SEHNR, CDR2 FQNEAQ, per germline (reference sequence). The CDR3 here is CASSLGGANEKLFF. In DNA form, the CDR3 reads TGTGCCAGCAGCTTAGGGGGGGCTAATGAAAAACTGTTTTTT.

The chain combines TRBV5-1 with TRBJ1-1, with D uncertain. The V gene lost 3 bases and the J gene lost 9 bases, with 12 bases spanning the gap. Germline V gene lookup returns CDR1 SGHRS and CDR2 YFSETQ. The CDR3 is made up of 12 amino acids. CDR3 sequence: CASSYQGAKAFF. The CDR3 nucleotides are TGCGCCAGCAGCTATCAAGGCGCTAAAGCTTTCTTT.